One sample yielded the 26 T cell receptor beta chains listed below, sequenced in a study of CD8+CD57+ T cells in acquired aplastic anemia. Genomic DNA, serving as template, underwent TCR beta VDJ and CDR3 profiling. Via MiXCR, TCRdb re-called the reads, giving one row per CDR3 protein. The sample has some 170,000 distinct CDR3 sequences, 71% seen once. Patients sequenced had flow cytometry evidence of CD8+CD57+ cell expansion. What was sequenced was sorted CD4+, CD8+, or CD8+CD57+ T cells (not recorded which) from PBMCs. These receptors were obtained from a human donor with aplastic anemia.

The chain employs TRBV20-1 and TRBJ2-3; 8 bases are a match to TRBD2. CDR1 is DFQATT, CDR2 SNEGSKA, per germline (reference sequence). This CDR3 has 18 amino acids. After removal of 0 bases from V and 0 bases from J, the junction contained 11 bases not matched to a gene. The chain's CDR3 is CSARDPPVSGTSTDTQYF. The CDR3 nucleotides read TGCAGTGCTAGAGATCCCCCCGTTAGCGGGACAAGCACAGATACGCAGTATTTT.

Many counts were recorded for this clonotype. This chain connects TRBV7-8 to TRBJ2-3; the D gene could be TRBD1 or TRBD2 (5 bases each). Trimming pared 2 bases from V and 1 base from J, leaving 19 bases between. CDR3 size: 18 residues. From germline, CDR1 is SGHVS and CDR2 FQNEAQ. In nucleotides, the CDR3 is TGTGCCAGCAGCTTACCAAGGTCCGGGGCGGCACGCACAGATACGCAGTATTTT. Protein sequence: CASSLPRSGAARTDTQYF. Drawing the rest from reference TRBV7-8 and TRBJ2-3, the complete variable domain is GAGVSQSPRYKVAKRGQDVALRCDPISGHVSLFWYQQALGQGPEFLTYFQNEAQLDKSGLPSDRFFAERPEGSVSTLKIQRTQQEDSAVYLCASSLPRSGAARTDTQYFGPGTRLTVL.

This clonotype was recorded at least ten times. The gene calls are TRBV9 and TRBJ2-5; 15 bases align to TRBD2. The ends lost 2 bases at V and 4 bases at J; junction bases unmatched: 9. The length of the CDR3 is 18 residues. Germline lookup yields CDR1 SGDLS and CDR2 YYNGEE. The CDR3: CASSVGPGTSGRLETQYF. The CDR3 coding sequence is TGTGCCAGCAGCGTCGGACCTGGGACTAGCGGGAGGTTAGAGACCCAGTACTTC.

The chain links TRBV25-1 to TRBJ1-2; perhaps TRBD1 as D (6 bases). The length of the CDR3 is 15 residues. CDR1 and CDR2 (germline): MGHDK, SYGVNS. V was trimmed by 2 bases and J by 7 bases, leaving 17 bases between them. CDR3 nucleotides: TGTGCCAGCAGTGAACGAACTGACAGGCCCCCTGGCTACACCTTC. This translates into CASSERTDRPPGYTF.

The rearrangement joins TRBV6-1 to TRBJ1-2, with a possible D match to TRBD1 (6 bases). The CDR3 is made up of 14 amino acids. V lost 3 bases, J lost 4 bases, and 12 bases lay in between. Germline CDR1 MNHNS, CDR2 SASEGT. Here the CDR3 DNA reads TGTGCCAGCAGTGATGGAGGGGGTGGCTATGGCTACACCTTC. Amino acid sequence: CASSDGGGGYGYTF.

V usage is TRBV24-1 and J usage is TRBJ2-1; 14 bases agree with TRBD2. The CDR3 consists of 18 residues. Germline CDR1 is KGHDR and CDR2 is SFDVKD. V shed 1 base, J shed 6 bases, and the junction held 7 bases outside the gene matches. CDR3 sequence reads: CATSDFSRLAGGVNEQFF. CDR3 coding DNA: TGTGCCACCAGTGATTTTTCCAGACTAGCGGGAGGGGTCAATGAGCAGTTCTTC.

The chain couples TRBV2 to TRBJ2-5; D possibly uses TRBD1 or TRBD2 (5 bases each). V lost 5 bases and J 2 bases, leaving 12 bases between the germline ends. Germline assignment: CDR1 SNHLY and CDR2 FYNNEI. This CDR3 comprises 14 residues. CDR3 nucleotide sequence: TGTGCCAGCAGTACCCCAGGGAGACAAGAGACCCAGTACTTC. This translates into CASSTPGRQETQYF.

The gene calls are TRBV2 and TRBJ1-5, with unresolved D. The CDR3 covers 14 residues. V shed 0 bases and J shed 5 bases, with 8 bases lying between them. Germline loops: CDR1 SNHLY, CDR2 FYNNEI. CDR3 sequence (DNA): TGTGCCAGCAGTGAAGCGCAGCGGGATCAGCCCCAGCATTTT. It encodes CASSEAQRDQPQHF.

This clonotype has only a few counts. This sequence joins TRBV20-1 and TRBJ2-5; D might be TRBD1 (5 bases). CDR3 length equals 13 residues. In germline, CDR1 is DFQATT, CDR2 SNEGSKA (reference sequence). Between the trimmed V and J ends, which lost 5 bases and 3 bases, there was a span of 13 bases. The CDR3 sequence: CSAWGLGEETQYF. The CDR3 DNA reads as TGCAGTGCTTGGGGTCTAGGGGAAGAGACCCAGTACTTC.

The V and J genes are TRBV2 and TRBJ2-3; 9 bases match TRBD2. Germline V gene data show CDR1 as SNHLY and CDR2 as FYNNEI. This CDR3 has 14 amino acids. The V and J ends lost 9 bases and 0 bases, in that order; junction bases with no gene match: 4. DNA of the CDR3: TGTGCCAGGACTAGCGGCCCTAGCACAGATACGCAGTATTTT. It translates to CARTSGPSTDTQYF.

This clonotype was seen only once. The chain employs TRBV9 and TRBJ2-2; TRBD2 matches at 9 bases. V lost 3 bases, J lost 1 base, and 13 bases stayed unmatched. CDR3 length: 19 residues. Germline-derived CDR1 and CDR2 are SGDLS and YYNGEE. CDR3 bases: TGTGCCAGCAGCGCTCCCCGACCGGGACTAGCCTTGAACACCGGGGAGCTGTTTTTT. This encodes CASSAPRPGLALNTGELFF.

The gene calls are TRBV15 and TRBJ2-2; D call uncertain. The V gene lost 5 bases and the J gene lost 0 bases, with 13 bases spanning the gap. Looked up from germline, CDR1 is LNHNV and CDR2 is YYDKDF (reference sequence). This CDR3 has 16 residues. The CDR3 region is CATSPHPATNTGELFF. The CDR3 region has the DNA TGTGCCACCAGCCCCCATCCCGCCACGAACACCGGGGAGCTGTTTTTT.

The chain has TRBV7-8 and TRBJ2-3; D is unclear. Trimming shortened V by 5 bases and J by 5 bases, and 8 bases separated the two germline ends. The germline CDR1 and CDR2 sequences are SGHVS and FQNEAQ. This CDR3 is built from 12 residues. The CDR3 protein is CASSTAGDTQYF. The DNA of the CDR3 is TGTGCCAGCAGCACCGCAGGAGATACGCAGTATTTT.

CDR3 in amino acids: CASSIGLGSYEQYF. The CDR3 DNA reads as TGTGCCAGTAGTATCGGCTTAGGGAGCTACGAGCAGTACTTC. This chain joins TRBV19 and TRBJ2-7; TRBD2 is a possible D gene (5 bases). CDR3 length equals 14 residues. Trimming removed 3 bases from V and 3 bases from J, with 12 bases in between. Looked up from germline, CDR1 is LNHDA and CDR2 is SQIVND (reference sequence).

V gene TRBV10-3 combines with J gene TRBJ2-2, with TRBD1 matching 9 bases. Per the germline V gene, CDR1 is ENHRY and CDR2 is SYGVKD. CDR3 size: 15 residues. V lost 6 bases and J lost 5; bases outside the gene matches: 7. In nucleotides, the CDR3 is TGTGCCATCAGCTGGGACAGGGTGGCGACCGGGGAGCTGTTTTTT. As protein: CAISWDRVATGELFF.

The V gene is TRBV2, the J gene TRBJ1-5; D unresolved. The germline V and J ends were trimmed by 4 bases and 0 bases, with 10 bases remaining between them. Germline V CDR1 and CDR2: SNHLY, FYNNEI. The CDR3 is 15 amino acids. The CDR3 region is CASSASRRSNQPQHF. The CDR3 nucleotides read TGTGCCAGCAGTGCCAGTCGACGTAGCAATCAGCCCCAGCATTTT.

This clonotype was seen a few times. The CDR3 DNA reads TGTGCCAGCAGCCAGGGACAGGGTCTCTCACCCCTCCACTTT. Translated, it gives CASSQGQGLSPLHF. This sequence joins TRBV7-3 and TRBJ1-6; TRBD1 matches at 9 bases. This CDR3 spans 14 amino acids. J lost 10 bases, V lost 5 bases, and 6 bases had no gene match. Germline loops: CDR1 SGHTA, CDR2 FQGTGA.

The V gene is TRBV7-8, the J gene TRBJ2-1; the D gene could be TRBD1 or TRBD2 (5 bases each). Looked up from germline, CDR1 is SGHVS and CDR2 is FQNEAQ. CDR3 length equals 15 residues. Trimming took 0 bases from V and 3 from J, leaving 9 bases between them. The chain's CDR3 is CASSLAGEIYNEQFF. The CDR3 coding sequence is TGTGCCAGCAGCTTAGCGGGGGAAATCTACAATGAGCAGTTCTTC.

This chain joins TRBV3-1 and TRBJ1-6; D perhaps matches TRBD1 (6 bases). The germline CDR1 and CDR2 sequences are LGHDT and YNNKEL (reference sequence). Between the trimmed V and J ends, which lost 3 bases and 9 bases, there was a span of 9 bases. The CDR3 covers 13 residues. CDR3 sequence reads: CASSQGAGSPLHF. The CDR3 DNA is TGTGCCAGCAGCCAGGGGGCTGGTTCACCCCTCCACTTT.

V usage is TRBV20-1 and J usage is TRBJ2-7; the D gene is possibly TRBD1 (6 bases). Trimming stripped 2 bases from V and 2 bases from J, with 16 bases between. The CDR3 has 15 residues. Germline V gene sequence: CDR1 DFQATT, CDR2 SNEGSKA (reference sequence). CDR3 in amino acids: CSARPPQPGAYEQYF. CDR3 coding DNA: TGCAGTGCTAGACCCCCTCAGCCAGGGGCCTACGAGCAGTACTTC.

This clonotype was counted only a few times. The J gene is TRBJ1-5, the V gene TRBV10-3, with 7 nucleotides matching TRBD1. This CDR3 spans 15 amino acids. Looked up from germline, CDR1 is ENHRY and CDR2 is SYGVKD. With V trimmed by 6 bases and J by 0 bases, 5 bases remained unmatched. The CDR3 here is CAIRTDRASNQPQHF. CDR3 sequence (DNA): TGTGCCATCAGGACTGACAGGGCTAGCAATCAGCCCCAGCATTTT.

This rearrangement joins TRBV25-1 to TRBJ1-2, with a weak D call TRBD1 (5 bases). Per germline, CDR1 MGHDK and CDR2 SYGVNS. CDR3 size: 14 residues. The V end lost 5 bases, the J end lost 2 bases, and 12 bases lay between the germline ends. In nucleotides, the CDR3 is TGTGCCAGCAGTTTACCGGGACGGAACTATGGCTACACCTTC. It codes for CASSLPGRNYGYTF.

This sequence joins TRBV25-1 and TRBJ2-7, with 10 bases lining up with TRBD1. There are 17 residues in the CDR3. CDR1 is MGHDK and CDR2 is SYGVNS in the germline V gene. J was trimmed by 0 bases and V by 6 bases; bases with no gene match: 11. The CDR3 sequence is CASSQGPGQGYSYEQYF. DNA for the CDR3: TGTGCCAGCAGCCAGGGACCGGGACAGGGGTACTCCTACGAGCAGTACTTC.

The chain has TRBV5-6 and TRBJ2-7, with 13 nucleotides matching TRBD2. With V trimmed by 8 bases and J by 7 bases, 9 bases remained unmatched. The CDR3 contains 14 residues. CDR1 is SGHDT and CDR2 is YYEEEE in the germline V gene. The CDR3 nucleotides read TGTGCCAGTCGAGGACTAGCGGGGGCTGGTGAGCAGTACTTC. Its translation: CASRGLAGAGEQYF.

The V and J genes are TRBV6-2 or TRBV6-3 and TRBJ2-3; no clear D. V was clipped by 6 bases and J by 0 bases, with 16 bases between them. In germline, CDR1 is MNHEY, CDR2 SVGEGT. The length of the CDR3 is 16 residues. Here the CDR3 reads CASSPPDGTSTDTQYF. The DNA of the CDR3 is TGTGCCAGCAGCCCACCGGACGGAACTAGCACAGATACGCAGTATTTT.

In this sample, this clonotype turned up a few times. This chain joins TRBV9 and TRBJ1-4; 11 bases line up with TRBD1. Germline V lookup: CDR1 SGDLS, CDR2 YYNGEE. V was pared by 0 bases and J by 7 bases, with 5 bases of the junction left unmatched. This CDR3 spans 16 amino acids. CDR3 sequence (DNA): TGTGCCAGCAGCGTAGCGGTTGGGACAGGGGGTGAAAAACTGTTTTTT. Translating it yields CASSVAVGTGGEKLFF.